These 9 T cell receptor beta chains were sequenced from one sample in a study of lymphopenia after photon versus proton radiotherapy. This table comes from immunoSEQ multiplex PCR, and its TCRdb copy is limited to in-frame clones, with some not included. The table includes 20,000 to 25,000 clones, around 85% detected once. This material consisted of peripheral blood, taken from a patient treated with photon-based radiotherapy. These receptors were obtained from a man aged 60-69 years with pancreatic cancer.

This clone was counted only a few times. V gene TRBV4-3 combines with J gene TRBJ2-2; D not resolved. Germline CDR1 is LGHNA and CDR2 is YSLEER. The CDR3 totals 15 residues. The V end was cut by 4 bases, the J end by 3 bases, with 12 bases between. CDR3 nucleotide sequence: TGCGCCAGCAGCCCCGGCACAGCCCACACCGGGGAGCTGTTTTTT. Translated: CASSPGTAHTGELFF.

The rearrangement joins TRBV5-4 to TRBJ2-4; a possible D gene is TRBD2 (5 bases). The CDR3 sequence is 14 residues long. CDR1 is SGHNT and CDR2 is YYREEE in the germline V gene (reference sequence). Trimming cost V 5 bases and J 6 bases, with 15 bases left between them. The CDR3 is CASSPDYRGNIQYF. The CDR3 DNA is TGTGCCAGCAGTCCCGACTATCGAGGAAACATTCAGTACTTC.

This clone has a handful of counts. The chain couples TRBV2 to TRBJ2-2; D might be TRBD1 (6 bases). The germline V gene has CDR1 SNHLY and CDR2 FYNNEI. V was trimmed by 5 bases and J by 7 bases, leaving 11 bases between them. The CDR3 loop spans 13 amino acids. The CDR3 is CASSYTGLGELFF. CDR3 nucleotide sequence: TGTGCCAGCAGTTATACAGGGCTCGGGGAGCTGTTTTTT.

The chain employs TRBV11-2 and TRBJ2-3, with D unclear. The germline CDR1 and CDR2 sequences are SGHAT and FQNNGV. This CDR3 region has 12 residues. With 4 bases removed from V and 5 bases from J, the gap between germline ends came to 7 bases. The CDR3 sequence is CASSSLGDTQYF. The CDR3 bases are TGTGCCAGCAGCTCGCTGGGAGATACGCAGTATTTT.

This chain links TRBV5-4 with TRBJ1-6, with a tentative D call TRBD1 (6 bases). Germline CDR1 reads SGHNT; CDR2 reads YYREEE (reference sequence). Deletions cut 1 base from V and 8 bases from J, with 10 bases between. This CDR3 is 14 amino acids long. CDR3 nucleotide sequence: TGTGCCAGCAGCTTGCGGGGGGCGTATTCACCCCTCCACTTT. It encodes CASSLRGAYSPLHF.

The chain recombines TRBV5-4 with TRBJ1-2, with TRBD1 matching over 7 bases. The V segment lost 0 bases and the J segment 6 bases; nucleotides outside the gene matches: 11. The CDR3 spans 16 residues. Germline CDR1 is SGHNT and CDR2 is YYREEE (reference sequence). In DNA, the CDR3 is TGTGCCAGCAGCTTGGGGACCTACAGGGGAAATAATGGCTACACCTTC. The encoded protein is CASSLGTYRGNNGYTF. Complete variable domain (other parts from reference TRBV5-4 and TRBJ1-2): ETGVTQSPTHLIKTRGQQVTLRCSSQSGHNTVSWYQQALGQGPQFIFQYYREEENGRGNFPPRFSGLQFPNYSSELNVNALELDDSALYLCASSLGTYRGNNGYTFGSGTRLTVV.

The chain links TRBV5-6 to TRBJ1-5; D is undetermined. Trimming took 1 base from V and 3 from J, leaving 14 bases between them. CDR1 is SGHDT, CDR2 YYEEEE, per germline. CDR3 length equals 16 residues. The CDR3 DNA sequence: TGTGCCAGCAGCTTGACCTCGGCTGGATTCAATCAGCCCCAGCATTTT. Translation gives CASSLTSAGFNQPQHF.

This clone was observed a single time. The chain links TRBV11-1 to TRBJ2-7; 8 bases map to TRBD1. The CDR3 consists of 14 residues. Germline CDR1 reads SGHAT; CDR2 reads FQDESV (reference sequence). V dropped 4 bases and J dropped 0; count of bases not matched to a gene: 2. CDR3 DNA sequence: TGTGCCAGCAGCTGGACAGGGCCCTCCTACGAGCAGTACTTC. Its protein is CASSWTGPSYEQYF.

The V and J genes are TRBV18 and TRBJ2-4; D uncertain. With 0 bases removed from V and 2 bases from J, the gap between germline ends came to 5 bases. Per germline, CDR1 KGHSH and CDR2 LQKENI. The CDR3 has 14 amino acids. The CDR3 reads CASSPPVSKNIQYF. The CDR3 DNA is TGTGCCAGCTCACCACCGGTGTCCAAAAACATTCAGTACTTC.